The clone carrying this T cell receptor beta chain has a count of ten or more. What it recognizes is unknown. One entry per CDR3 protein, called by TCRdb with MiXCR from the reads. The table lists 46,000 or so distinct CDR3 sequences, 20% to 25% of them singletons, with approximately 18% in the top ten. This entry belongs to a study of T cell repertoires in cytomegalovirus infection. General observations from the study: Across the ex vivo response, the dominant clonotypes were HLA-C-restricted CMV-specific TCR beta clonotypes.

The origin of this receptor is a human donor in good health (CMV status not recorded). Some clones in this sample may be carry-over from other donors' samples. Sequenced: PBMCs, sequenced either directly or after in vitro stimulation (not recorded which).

The DNA for the CDR3 is TGTGCCAGCAGCTCTAAGGAGACCCAGTACTTC. It specifies CASSSKETQYF. The chain carries TRBV7-6 and TRBJ2-5; D gene ambiguous. The CDR3 length is 11 residues. The germline gives CDR1 SGHVS, CDR2 FNYEAQ. The germline V and J ends were trimmed by 4 bases and 5 bases, with 5 bases remaining between them.